The 8 T cell receptor beta chains in this list originate from one sample, sequenced in a study of breast tumors, draining lymph nodes, adjacent tissues. TCRdb recomputed calls from the multiplex PCR reads with MiXCR, one row per CDR3 protein. The profile covers about 89,000 distinct CDR3 sequences, with approximately 31% appearing a single time and 8.1% taken by the ten largest. Breast cancer patients provided tissue from their axillary draining lymph nodes. The source material was axillary lymph node tissue. All receptors come from a female donor with breast cancer. Some clones in this sample may be carry-over from other donors' samples.

The chain carries TRBV7-3 and TRBJ2-3; 13 positions agree with TRBD2. Germline lookup yields CDR1 SGHTA and CDR2 FQGTGA. There are 19 residues in the CDR3. J lost 5 bases, V lost 5 bases, and 16 bases had no gene match. CDR3 sequence reads: CASSSGLAGEGRYVDTQYF. DNA for the CDR3: TGTGCCAGCAGCAGCGGACTAGCGGGAGAAGGGCGGTATGTAGATACGCAGTATTTT.

This clonotype was found many times. This chain connects TRBV6-2 or TRBV6-3 to TRBJ1-2; D unclear. Trimming left V 0 bases short and J 2 bases short, with 7 bases between. The germline V gene encodes CDR1 MNHEY and CDR2 SVGEGT. CDR3 size: 14 residues. The CDR3 sequence is CASSYSRSNYGYTF. Here the CDR3 DNA reads TGTGCCAGCAGTTACTCGAGATCAAACTATGGCTACACCTTC.

This clonotype was counted many times. The J gene is TRBJ2-1, the V gene TRBV3-1; TRBD2 might be the D (6 bases). V shed 2 bases and J shed 5 bases, with 16 bases lying between them. This CDR3 region has 16 residues. CDR1 LGHDT and CDR2 YNNKEL come from the germline V gene (reference sequence). For the CDR3, the DNA is TGTGCCAGCAGCCAACCTGGGGGGAGGCAGGACAATGAGCAGTTCTTC. This translates into CASSQPGGRQDNEQFF.

This clonotype was seen at least ten times. The CDR3 coding sequence is TGTGCCAGCAGGACAAGTAGCAATCAGCCCCAGCATTTT. This gives the protein CASRTSSNQPQHF. The genes are TRBV28 and TRBJ1-5; D ambiguous. Germline CDR1 is MDHEN and CDR2 is SYDVKM. Trimming took off 6 bases at V and 0 bases at J, with 6 bases between the two ends. The CDR3 loop spans 13 amino acids.

At least ten counts were recorded for this clonotype. A read error is possible here, since a much larger clone lies one base away. The chain is built from TRBV18 and TRBJ1-6; D gene unclear. CDR3 size: 15 residues. Germline CDR1 and CDR2: KGHSH and LQKENI. CDR3: CARSPNDGYNSPLHF. In DNA, the CDR3 is TGTGCCCGCTCACCCAACGATGGGTATAATTCACCCCTCCACTTT.

This clonotype was picked up many times. The rearrangement links TRBV19 to TRBJ1-5; 10 positions match TRBD1. Germline loops: CDR1 LNHDA, CDR2 SQIVND (reference sequence). The CDR3 totals 18 residues. V trimming: 2 bases; J trimming: 5 bases; junction bases outside the gene matches: 12. DNA for the CDR3: TGTGCCAGTAGTATACCTCTACGGGGGACAGGGGAGGATCAGCCCCAGCATTTT. Encoded protein: CASSIPLRGTGEDQPQHF.

This clonotype was seen ten or more times. The genes are TRBV7-2 and TRBJ2-1; TRBD2 might be the D (5 bases). There are 14 residues in the CDR3. V lost 5 bases and J lost 9, with 17 bases in between. The germline gives CDR1 SGHTA, CDR2 FQGNSA. DNA of the CDR3: TGTGCCAGCAGCAACCCGGCCCTGGCGGGTGAGCAGTTCTTC. Protein product: CASSNPALAGEQFF.

At least ten counts were recorded for this clonotype. The DNA of the CDR3 is TGCAGTGGATATGAGTCAGGGTTGGGGCCCTATGGCTACACCTTC. Amino acids: CSGYESGLGPYGYTF. This sequence joins TRBV20-1 and TRBJ1-2; D might be TRBD1 (5 bases). V lost 7 bases and J 4 bases, leaving 22 bases between the germline ends. Germline CDR1 reads DFQATT; CDR2 reads SNEGSKA (reference sequence). The CDR3 runs to 15 residues.